This T cell receptor (beta chain) comes out of a study of T cells in Graves' hyperthyroidism and ophthalmopathy. This clonotype was counted at least ten times. TCR beta CDR3 sequences were amplified from RNA transcripts. Using the HTBI primer set, a first-round RT-PCR was run on the TCR CDR3. TCRdb re-derived calls from the multiplex PCR reads in MiXCR, one entry per CDR3 protein. This table has 300,000 to 500,000 distinct CDR3 sequences, roughly 13% appearing once. Germline V gene sequence: CDR1 SQVTM, CDR2 ANQGSEA. Losses at the gene ends were 3 bases for V and 0 bases for J; bases not matched to a gene: 1. This CDR3 is built from 15 residues.

Sequences were obtained from blood. The chain carries TRBV29-1 and TRBJ2-5, with 13 bases lining up with TRBD2. The sequence derives from a man aged 50-59 years with Graves' ophthalmopathy. The CDR3 coding sequence is TGCAGCGTTGACGGGACTAGCGGGAACCAAGAGACCCAGTACTTC. Translated, it gives CSVDGTSGNQETQYF.